The T cell receptor (beta chain) described here comes from a study of shared clonotypes between healthy human individuals. Study-wide findings and caveats: With a handful of donors compared, around 5% of naive CD4 clonotypes were shared.

Terminally differentiated effector memory CD45RA+ cells were left out of the naive CD8 fraction, which was CD45RO-negative and positively selected for CCR7. Regarding this clone: As yet, its antigen is unknown.

Between the trimmed V and J ends, which lost 5 bases and 4 bases, there was a span of 11 bases. CDR1 and CDR2 (germline): PRHDT, FYEKMQ (reference sequence). The CDR3 covers 13 residues. Sequencing used immunoSEQ multiplex PCR; TCRdb keeps in-frame clones, though not all of them. The table has hundreds of thousands of clones, around 96% seen once. Sequenced: naive CD8+ T cells sorted from blood. This TCR came from a woman in her 30s in good health. This chain connects TRBV13 to TRBJ1-2; D might be TRBD1 (5 bases). The CDR3 coding sequence is TGTGCCAGCAGCGAGACAGCGACCTATGGCTACACCTTC. It specifies CASSETATYGYTF.